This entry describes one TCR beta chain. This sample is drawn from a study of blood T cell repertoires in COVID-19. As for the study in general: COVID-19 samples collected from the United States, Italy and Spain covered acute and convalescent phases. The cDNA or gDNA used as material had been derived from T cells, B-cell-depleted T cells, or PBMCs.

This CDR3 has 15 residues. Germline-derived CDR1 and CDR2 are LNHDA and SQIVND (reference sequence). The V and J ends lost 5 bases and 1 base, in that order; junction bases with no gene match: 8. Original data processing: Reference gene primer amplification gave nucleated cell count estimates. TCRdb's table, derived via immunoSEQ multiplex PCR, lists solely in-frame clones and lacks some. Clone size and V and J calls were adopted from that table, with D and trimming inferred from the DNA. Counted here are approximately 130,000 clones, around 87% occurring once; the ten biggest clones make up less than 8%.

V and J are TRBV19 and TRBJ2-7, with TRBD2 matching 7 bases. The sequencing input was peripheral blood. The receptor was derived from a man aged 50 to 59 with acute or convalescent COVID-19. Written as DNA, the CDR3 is TGTGCCAGTAGTTCGCAGGGCGGGAGATCCTACGAGCAGTACTTC. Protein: CASSSQGGRSYEQYF.